These T cell receptor beta chains were read from a single sample in a study of early T cells in non-severe SARS-CoV-2 infection. MiXCR was run by TCRdb on the 5' RACE reads, yielding one entry per CDR3 protein. The repertoire holds 54,000 or so distinct CDR3 sequences, with around 5.6% as singletons. Sequenced: whole blood. The receptors originated from an adult who was a healthcare worker with PCR-confirmed SARS-CoV-2 infection or an uninfected control (not recorded which). The CDR3 runs from the conserved cysteine through the conserved F or W. D genes are given only for firm matches. The size field is filled for only some rows; it gives once, few, many or a size class.

clone size: -; V gene: TRBV6-2/TRBV6-3; D gene: -; J gene: TRBJ2-3; CDR3 protein: CASQRHSTDTQYF; CDR3 DNA: TGTGCCAGTCAGCGACATAGCACAGATACGCAGTATTTT
clone size: -; V gene: TRBV4-2; D gene: TRBD1; J gene: TRBJ2-7; CDR3 protein: CASSQGRGQGAYEQYF; CDR3 DNA: TGTGCCAGCAGCCAAGGGCGGGGACAGGGGGCCTACGAGCAGTACTTC
clone size: many; V gene: TRBV27; D gene: TRBD1; J gene: TRBJ2-5; CDR3 protein: CASSPIPGTGTETQYF; CDR3 DNA: TGTGCCAGCAGTCCAATTCCCGGGACAGGGACGGAGACCCAGTACTTC
clone size: many; V gene: TRBV5-1; D gene: -; J gene: TRBJ2-7; CDR3 protein: CASSLEPYEQYF; CDR3 DNA: TGCGCCAGCAGCTTGGAACCCTACGAGCAGTACTTC
clone size: -; V gene: TRBV6-2/TRBV6-3; D gene: -; J gene: TRBJ2-1; CDR3 protein: CASRPGAPYNEQFF; CDR3 DNA: TGTGCCAGCAGACCGGGGGCCCCCTACAATGAGCAGTTCTTC
clone size: -; V gene: TRBV6-4; D gene: TRBD2; J gene: TRBJ2-1; CDR3 protein: CASSPTSGSWNEQFF; CDR3 DNA: TGTGCCAGCTCCCCTACTAGCGGGAGTTGGAATGAGCAGTTCTTC
clone size: few; V gene: TRBV20-1; D gene: -; J gene: TRBJ2-5; CDR3 protein: CSASLPGAGRETQYF; CDR3 DNA: TGCAGTGCTAGCCTTCCTGGAGCGGGCAGAGAGACCCAGTACTTC
clone size: -; V gene: TRBV20-1; D gene: TRBD1; J gene: TRBJ2-1; CDR3 protein: CSASLGQPYNEQFF; CDR3 DNA: TGCAGTGCTAGTCTGGGACAGCCCTACAATGAGCAGTTCTTC
clone size: many; V gene: TRBV20-1; D gene: TRBD1; J gene: TRBJ2-1; CDR3 protein: CSASKPGQSTYNEQFF; CDR3 DNA: TGCAGTGCTAGCAAGCCGGGACAGTCGACCTACAATGAGCAGTTCTTC
clone size: -; V gene: TRBV13; D gene: TRBD2; J gene: TRBJ2-3; CDR3 protein: CASSYTSGGARVRTDTQYF; CDR3 DNA: TGTGCCAGCAGCTACACTAGCGGGGGGGCCCGGGTCCGGACAGATACGCAGTATTTT
clone size: many; V gene: TRBV10-3; D gene: TRBD1; J gene: TRBJ2-7; CDR3 protein: CAIRQGLIYEQYF; CDR3 DNA: TGTGCCATCAGACAGGGGTTGATCTACGAGCAGTACTTC